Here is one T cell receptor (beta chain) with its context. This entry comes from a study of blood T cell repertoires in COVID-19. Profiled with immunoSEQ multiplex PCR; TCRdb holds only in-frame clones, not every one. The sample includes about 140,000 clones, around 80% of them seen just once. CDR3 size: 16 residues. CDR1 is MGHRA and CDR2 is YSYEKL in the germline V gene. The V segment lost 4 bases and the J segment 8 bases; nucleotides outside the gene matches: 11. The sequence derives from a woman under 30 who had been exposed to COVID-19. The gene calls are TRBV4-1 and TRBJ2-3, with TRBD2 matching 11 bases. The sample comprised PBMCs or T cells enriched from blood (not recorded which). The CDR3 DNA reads TGCGCCAGCAGCCGAGAGGGACTAGCGGACGCCCGTACGCAGTATTTT. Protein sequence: CASSREGLADARTQYF.